A single TCR beta chain is shown here with its context. CD8+CD57+ cell expansion had been shown by flow cytometry in patients chosen for sequencing. Genomic DNA constituted the template upon which TCR beta VDJ and CDR3 profiling was performed. TCRdb called the reads again in MiXCR, with one record for every CDR3 protein. The sample comprises approximately 300,000 distinct CDR3 sequences, roughly 53% of which are singletons, and 1% to 1.5% rests with the top ten. These data originate in a study of CD8+CD57+ T cells in acquired aplastic anemia. Germline values: CDR1 DFQATT, CDR2 SNEGSKA (reference sequence). This CDR3 has 13 amino acids. V shed 1 base and J 6 bases; nucleotides not matched to a gene: 5.

The material sequenced was sorted CD4+, CD8+, or CD8+CD57+ T cells (not recorded which) from PBMCs. This receptor was obtained from a human donor with aplastic anemia. This sequence joins TRBV20-1 and TRBJ1-1, with TRBD1 matching 7 bases. CDR3 loop: CSARAPDRAEAFF. The CDR3 DNA is TGCAGTGCTAGAGCTCCCGACAGGGCTGAAGCTTTCTTT.